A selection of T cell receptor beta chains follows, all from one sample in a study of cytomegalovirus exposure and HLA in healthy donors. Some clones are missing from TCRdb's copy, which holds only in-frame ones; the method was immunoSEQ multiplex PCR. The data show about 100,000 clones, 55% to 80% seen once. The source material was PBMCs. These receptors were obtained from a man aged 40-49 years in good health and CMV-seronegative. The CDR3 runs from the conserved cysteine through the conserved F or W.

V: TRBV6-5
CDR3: CASSWTVGYEQYF

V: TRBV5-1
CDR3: CASRRDSVYNEQFF

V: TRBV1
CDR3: CTSSQDGLAYNEQFF

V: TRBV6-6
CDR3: CASSILGQGHEQYF

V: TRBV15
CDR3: CATSRADADYTF

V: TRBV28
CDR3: CASRSGTTTDTQYF

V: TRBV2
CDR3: CASSREDWPQETQYF

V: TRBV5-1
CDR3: CASSPQRGPLTGELFF

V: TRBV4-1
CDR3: CASSRPQGGTGELFF

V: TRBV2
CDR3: CASKGRGEHNEQFF

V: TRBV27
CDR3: CASSFDRGGQPQHF

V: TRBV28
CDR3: CASSPYRGMNTEAFF

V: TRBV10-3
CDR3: CAISDQLAGAETQYF